These 13 T cell receptor beta chains came from one sample sequenced in a study of blood T cell repertoires in COVID-19. TCRdb's table, derived via immunoSEQ multiplex PCR, lists solely in-frame clones and lacks some. The top ten clones hold under 4% of a sample with more than 100,000 clones, over 80% of them seen once. Specimen: PBMCs or T cells enriched from blood (not recorded which). Receptor source: a woman aged 30 to 39 who had recovered from COVID-19.

The chain joins TRBV24-1 to TRBJ2-7, with a possible D match to TRBD1 (6 bases). The germline gives CDR1 KGHDR, CDR2 SFDVKD. V lost 3 bases and J 3 bases, leaving 14 bases between the germline ends. This CDR3 has 15 residues. CDR3 bases: TGTGCCACCAGTGATACACGAAGGGACATCTACGAGCAGTACTTC. This translates into CATSDTRRDIYEQYF.

The V and J genes are TRBV6-5 and TRBJ2-7; possibly TRBD2 for D (5 bases). V dropped 11 bases and J dropped 3 bases, with 20 bases sitting between them. The CDR3 runs to 14 residues. Germline CDR1 and CDR2: MNHEY and SVGAGI. This CDR3 reads CAAMGTRGGYEQYF. DNA for the CDR3: TGTGCCGCCATGGGTACTAGAGGAGGCTACGAGCAGTACTTC.

The chain couples TRBV18 to TRBJ1-1; D perhaps matches TRBD1 (5 bases). Germline-derived CDR1 and CDR2 are KGHSH and LQKENI. Trimming removed 5 bases from V and 3 bases from J, with 19 bases in between. This CDR3 region has 16 residues. DNA for the CDR3: TGTGCCAGCTCATACAGTTTTAACAGGAGGGACACTGAAGCTTTCTTT. Translating gives CASSYSFNRRDTEAFF.

The chain couples TRBV5-1 to TRBJ1-2; 10 nucleotides line up with TRBD1. Germline V lookup: CDR1 SGHRS, CDR2 YFSETQ. The CDR3 runs 14 residues. The J segment lost 10 bases and the V segment lost 3 bases, leaving 9 bases of the junction unmatched. The CDR3 spells CASSYGQGGRVYTF. The CDR3, as DNA: TGCGCCAGCAGCTACGGACAGGGGGGAAGGGTCTACACCTTC.

The chain couples TRBV14 to TRBJ2-2, with D possibly matching TRBD2 (6 bases). Deletions cut 8 bases from V and 5 bases from J, with 12 bases between. The CDR3 is 13 amino acids. The germline CDR1 and CDR2 sequences are SGHDN and FVKESK. DNA for the CDR3: TGTGCCAGCGCCCGGGCGGGGACCGGGGAGCTGTTTTTT. It specifies CASARAGTGELFF.

A single count supports this clone. The CDR3 loop reads CASTTGGEPQHF. For the CDR3, the DNA is TGTGCCAGCACTACAGGGGGCGAACCCCAGCATTTT. The V gene is TRBV28, the J gene TRBJ1-5, with 9 bases that match TRBD1. There are 12 residues in the CDR3. CDR1 and CDR2 (germline): MDHEN, SYDVKM. The junction had 5 bases not matched to a gene; V was cut back by 7 bases and J by 10 bases.

The V and J genes are TRBV28 and TRBJ1-5, with D tentatively TRBD1 (6 bases). CDR1 MDHEN and CDR2 SYDVKM come from the germline V gene. The CDR3 has 13 amino acids. Deletions cut 6 bases from V and 4 bases from J, with 10 bases between. The DNA of the CDR3 is TGTGCCAGCAGGAAGACAGGAAATCAGCCCCAGCATTTT. Encoded protein: CASRKTGNQPQHF.

The chain has TRBV18 and TRBJ1-4, with D perhaps matching TRBD1 (6 bases). The CDR3 covers 15 residues. Trimming took 4 bases from V and 0 from J, leaving 9 bases between them. The germline V gene has CDR1 KGHSH and CDR2 LQKENI. CDR3 region: CASSQRQATNEKLFF. Here the CDR3 DNA reads TGTGCCAGCTCACAAAGACAGGCAACTAATGAAAAACTGTTTTTT.

The CDR3 DNA follows: TGTGCCAGCAGCCGAGCAGAGACCCAGTACTTC. Translation: CASSRAETQYF. This chain joins TRBV7-9 and TRBJ2-5; D gene uncertain. V dropped 5 bases and J dropped 4 bases, with 5 bases sitting between them. In germline, CDR1 is SEHNR, CDR2 FQNEAQ (reference sequence). The CDR3 sequence is 11 residues long.

Comment on this clone: Other DNA sequences in this sample translate to the same CDR3. V gene TRBV4-1 combines with J gene TRBJ2-1; unclear D gene. The CDR3 spans 14 residues. CDR1 and CDR2 from the germline V gene are MGHRA and YSYEKL. Trimming took 0 bases from V and 4 from J, leaving 7 bases between them. As DNA, the CDR3 is TGCGCCAGCAGCCAAGAATCCAGTTACAATGAGCAGTTCTTC. It specifies CASSQESSYNEQFF.

The CDR3 sequence: CASSPGNSGANVLTF. The CDR3, as DNA: TGTGCCAGCAGTCCCGGGAACTCTGGGGCCAACGTCCTGACTTTC. This rearrangement joins TRBV6-2 or TRBV6-3 to TRBJ2-6; maybe TRBD2 (5 bases). The CDR3 extends over 15 amino acids. Trimming cost V 5 bases and J 0 bases, with 8 bases left between them. CDR1 and CDR2 from the germline V gene are MNHEY and SVGEGT.

This chain joins TRBV4-2 and TRBJ2-7, with TRBD2 matching 14 bases. The CDR3 is 14 residues long. CDR1 and CDR2 (germline): LGHNA, YNFKEQ. V lost 5 bases and J lost 6; bases outside the gene matches: 3. The chain's CDR3 is CASSEGLAGAEQYF. In DNA form, the CDR3 reads TGTGCCAGCAGCGAGGGACTAGCGGGAGCCGAGCAGTACTTC.

This chain uses TRBV12-3 or TRBV12-4 with TRBJ1-6, with D unresolved. The CDR3 consists of 12 residues. Deletions cut 3 bases from V and 11 bases from J, with 8 bases between. The CDR3 is CASSFGSPPLHF. In DNA form, the CDR3 reads TGTGCCAGCAGTTTTGGCTCCCCACCCCTCCACTTT.